A single sample gave rise to the 12 T cell receptor beta chains below, sequenced in a study of blood T cell repertoires in COVID-19. The data were produced by immunoSEQ multiplex PCR, yet TCRdb's version contains in-frame clones alone and is incomplete. The repertoire has fewer than 500,000 clones, roughly 90% of them found once; the top ten carry 4% to 5.5%. The sequencing input was peripheral blood. The receptors were sampled from a woman younger than 45 with acute or convalescent COVID-19.

To note about this clone: This same CDR3 is encoded by further DNA sequences in the sample. J is TRBJ2-3 and V is TRBV7-8, with 9 bases that match TRBD2. The CDR3 has 16 residues. Germline CDR1 reads SGHVS; CDR2 reads FQNEAQ. The V gene end was trimmed by 1 base and the J gene end by 5 bases; junction bases not matched to a gene: 7. DNA of the CDR3: TGTGCCAGCAGCTTAGTTGCGGGGGGGCCGGTAGATACGCAGTATTTT. It yields the protein CASSLVAGGPVDTQYF. Full variable domain (rest looked up from reference TRBV7-8 and TRBJ2-3): GAGVSQSPRYKVAKRGQDVALRCDPISGHVSLFWYQQALGQGPEFLTYFQNEAQLDKSGLPSDRFFAERPEGSVSTLKIQRTQQEDSAVYLCASSLVAGGPVDTQYFGPGTRLTVL.

This chain joins TRBV15 and TRBJ1-2; 9 bases are a match to TRBD1. The trim removed 5 bases at V and 0 bases at J, leaving 16 bases unmatched. The CDR3 is 19 amino acids. Looked up from germline, CDR1 is LNHNV and CDR2 is YYDKDF (reference sequence). This CDR3 reads CATSGNVGTGLGANYGYTF. The CDR3 DNA reads TGTGCCACCAGCGGAAACGTAGGGACAGGGTTAGGAGCTAACTATGGCTACACCTTC.

This clone has just one count. The rearrangement links TRBV7-9 to TRBJ2-7; 10 nucleotides line up with TRBD1. Trimming removed 2 bases from V and 1 base from J; junction bases left unmatched: 8. Looked up from germline, CDR1 is SEHNR and CDR2 is FQNEAQ (reference sequence). CDR3 size: 17 residues. CDR3 DNA sequence: TGTGCCAGCAGCTTAAGGGGGCCGGGACAGGGGTCCTACGAGCAGTACTTC. This sequence encodes CASSLRGPGQGSYEQYF.

This clone was detected only once. The chain is built from TRBV11-2 and TRBJ1-5; 7 bases line up with TRBD1. CDR1 SGHAT and CDR2 FQNNGV come from the germline V gene. J was trimmed by 3 bases and V by 2 bases; bases with no gene match: 4. The CDR3 extends over 15 amino acids. CDR3 coding DNA: TGTGCCAGCAGCTTAAATAGGGGGCACAATCAGCCCCAGCATTTT. Translating it yields CASSLNRGHNQPQHF.

This chain uses TRBV9 with TRBJ1-1, with a possible D match to TRBD1 (5 bases). This CDR3 spans 14 amino acids. With 4 bases removed from V and 8 bases from J, the gap between germline ends came to 18 bases. From germline, CDR1 is SGDLS and CDR2 YYNGEE. The CDR3 nucleotides are TGTGCCAGCAGCCCCGATGGAGGGCCAGGGGAAGCTTTCTTT. Translated, it gives CASSPDGGPGEAFF.

The V gene is TRBV28, the J gene TRBJ2-5; a weak D match, TRBD2 (5 bases). This CDR3 region has 15 residues. CDR1 is MDHEN and CDR2 is SYDVKM in the germline V gene. The V and J ends lost 0 bases and 1 base respectively, with 9 bases between them. DNA of the CDR3: TGTGCCAGCAGTTTATGTAGACTATGCCAAGAGACCCAGTACTTC. Protein product: CASSLCRLCQETQYF.

The chain joins TRBV3-1 (or the pseudogene TRBV3-2) to TRBJ2-5; 10 positions match TRBD2. The germline gives CDR1 LGHDT, CDR2 YNNKEL (reference sequence). There are 19 residues in the CDR3. The V and J ends lost 4 bases and 3 bases, in that order; junction bases with no gene match: 17. CDR3 in amino acids: CASSRGVPSGGSSKETQYF. The CDR3 region has the DNA TGTGCCAGCAGCCGAGGGGTCCCTAGCGGGGGATCGAGCAAAGAGACCCAGTACTTC.

The chain is built from TRBV2 and TRBJ2-1, with TRBD1 matching 11 bases. Trimming removed 4 bases from V and 7 bases from J; junction bases left unmatched: 9. CDR3 length: 16 amino acids. The germline V gene has CDR1 SNHLY and CDR2 FYNNEI. The CDR3 coding sequence is TGTGCCAGCAGTGTCAGGTGGACAGGGGGCTTGAATGAGCAGTTCTTC. Translation: CASSVRWTGGLNEQFF.

CDR3 protein: CASSPTGQRNTEAFF. In DNA form, the CDR3 reads TGTGCCAGCAGCCCGACTGGACAGAGGAACACTGAAGCTTTCTTT. The J gene is TRBJ1-1, the V gene TRBV7-9; TRBD1 might be the D (6 bases). Germline lookup yields CDR1 SEHNR and CDR2 FQNEAQ (reference sequence). V was clipped by 5 bases and J by 1 base, with 14 bases between them. CDR3 size: 15 residues.

The chain links TRBV7-9 to TRBJ2-6; D is perhaps TRBD1 (6 bases). The CDR3 consists of 15 residues. The V gene's germline CDR1 is SEHNR and CDR2 FQNEAQ (reference sequence). The V and J ends lost 2 bases and 6 bases respectively, with 11 bases between them. CDR3 in amino acids: CASSLRAGEANVLTF. The CDR3 DNA follows: TGTGCCAGCAGCTTAAGGGCAGGGGAGGCCAACGTCCTGACTTTC.

J is TRBJ2-1 and V is TRBV27; TRBD2 agrees at 7 bases. With V trimmed by 3 bases and J by 6 bases, 11 bases remained unmatched. The CDR3 runs 16 residues. Germline assignment: CDR1 MNHEY and CDR2 SMNVEV (reference sequence). The chain's CDR3 is CASSFRRRREGNEQFF. DNA for the CDR3: TGTGCCAGCAGTTTTAGGCGAAGGAGGGAGGGCAATGAGCAGTTCTTC.

The gene calls are TRBV12-3 or TRBV12-4 and TRBJ1-3, with TRBD1 matching over 9 bases. V lost 6 bases and J lost 4; bases outside the gene matches: 1. CDR3 length equals 13 residues. DNA for the CDR3: TGTGCCAGCAGCGACAGGGGGGGAAACACCATATATTTT. Translated: CASSDRGGNTIYF.